This TCR beta chain was sequenced in a study of blood T cell repertoires in COVID-19 (dated by TCRdb to the early 2020s). With regard to the full study: Samples from collaborators originated in the United States, Italy and Spain and spanned both the acute and convalescent phases of COVID-19. The material from the prospective study consisted of cDNA or gDNA derived from T cells, B-cell-depleted T cells, or PBMCs. Where available, HLA class I and class II types were obtained from metadata supplied by the sample provider rather than from assay-based typing. Subjects who had been exposed to COVID-19, were actively infected with it, or had recovered from it provided the deeply sampled blood TCRbeta repertoires that made up the dataset. Samples were obtained from the ongoing ImmuneRACE study (first 160 participants) and from over 1,000 subjects provided by 6 global collaborators. Sample metadata almost always included a de-identified subject ID, COVID-19 status, age in years and sex. A freely available public database, intended as a resource for researchers studying the immune response to SARS-CoV-2, is where the repertoires were released.

The collaborating institutions used their own protocols to collect whole blood in K2EDTA tubes. Collaborator samples were shipped for TCRbeta analysis as frozen whole blood, isolated PBMCs, or DNA extracted from either sample type. Overall study outcomes, separate from this receptor: How much clinical and demographic metadata was included differed by source and by participant, and the metadata was provided uncurated.

CDR1 and CDR2 are read off the germline V gene as MDHEN and SYDVKM. V and J lose 2 bases and 5 bases, and a span of 15 bases separates them. The CDR3, from cysteine to phenylalanine, totals 15 residues. Of all the DNA, just the CDR3 is kept, 45 bases in frame from base 1. As regards this clone: What this receptor recognizes is not known. No much larger clone is present one base from it, and per-base qualities are unavailable.

TCRbeta CDR3 regions were amplified from genomic DNA by means of the immunoSEQ Assay, a bias-controlled multiplex PCR. Per the original workflow: Nucleated cell counts per sample were estimated from amplification of reference gene primers within the assay. To quantify the absolute abundance of each unique TCRbeta CDR3 rearrangement, sequence reads were collapsed and filtered. Productive Simpson clonality was computed per sample as the square root of Simpson's diversity index over productive rearrangements. TCRdb provides this immuneACCESS table in a form limited to in-frame rearrangements. Some clones are lacking; in checked studies, under half of them reflect an unresolved V gene, and why the rest are absent is not known. The V and J calls and clone size were taken over from that table, and D and trimming were inferred from the DNA. The sample table records approximately 53,000 clones; roughly four fifths of these occur just once. The top ten constitute roughly 2.6% of the sample.

Sequenced sample: peripheral blood. The origin of this receptor is a woman aged 55-70 years with acute or convalescent COVID-19. The rearranged chain carries TRBV28 and TRBJ1-2; no confident D gene assignment can be made. This receptor has the CDR3 CASSLVAQEAYGYTF. The DNA is TGTGCCAGCAGTTTAGTCGCACAAGAGGCTTATGGCTACACCTTC.